This T cell receptor beta chain was observed in a study of shared clonotypes between healthy human individuals. Study summary: CD4 naive and memory got three plates each, CD8 naive two, CD8 memory one.

Clones were read by immunoSEQ multiplex PCR, and TCRdb kept only the in-frame ones, dropping some. The sample contains over 2,000,000 clones, roughly 93% of which appear only once. The CDR3 spans 13 residues. Germline CDR1 is MDHEN and CDR2 is SYDVKM. Trimming cost V 3 bases and J 3 bases, with 9 bases left between them. This clone was observed once. Its target is not known. Other DNA sequences within the sample encode an identical CDR3. General observations from the study: Sequencing of the sorted subsets was shown by rarefaction to be incomplete despite large depth. Memory subsets generally showed lower estimated richness than naive subsets.

Positive CCR7 selection of CD45RO-negative cells yielded the naive CD8 cells, and terminally differentiated effector memory CD45RA+ cells were excluded. The sequencing input was naive CD8+ T cells from PBMCs. V gene TRBV28 combines with J gene TRBJ2-7; D unresolved. The receptor was derived from a man aged 18-30 years in good health. Some clones in this sample may be carry-over from other donors' samples. CDR3 in amino acids: CASSFSEGYEQYF. The DNA for the CDR3 is TGTGCCAGCAGTTTTTCGGAAGGCTACGAGCAGTACTTC.